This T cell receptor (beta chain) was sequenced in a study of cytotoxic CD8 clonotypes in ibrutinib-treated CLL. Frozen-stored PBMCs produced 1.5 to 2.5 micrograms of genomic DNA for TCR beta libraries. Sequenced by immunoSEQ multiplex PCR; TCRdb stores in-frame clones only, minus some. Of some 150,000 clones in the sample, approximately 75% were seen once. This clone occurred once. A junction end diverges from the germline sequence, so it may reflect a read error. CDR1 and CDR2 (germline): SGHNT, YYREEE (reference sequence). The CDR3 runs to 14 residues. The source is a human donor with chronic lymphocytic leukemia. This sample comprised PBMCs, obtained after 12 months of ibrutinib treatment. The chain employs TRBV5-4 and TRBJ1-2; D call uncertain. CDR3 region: CASSQDRLTGGYTF. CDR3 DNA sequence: TGCGCCAGCAGCCAAGACCGGCTAACTGGTGGCTACACCTTC.